The next 23 T cell receptor beta chains were all read from a single sample in a study of blood T cell repertoires in COVID-19. The protocol was immunoSEQ multiplex PCR, while the TCRdb copy is restricted to in-frame clones and leaves out a portion. The sample contains 390,000 or so clones, under 85% of which appear only once. Sequenced: PBMCs or T cells enriched from blood (not recorded which). The source is a woman between 50 and 59 years old who had recovered from COVID-19.

This clone was seen only a few times. The chain links TRBV5-1 to TRBJ2-1; no clear D gene. This CDR3 is built from 14 residues. Deletions cut 7 bases from V and 7 bases from J, with 18 bases between. Germline V gene lookup returns CDR1 SGHRS and CDR2 YFSETQ. CDR3: CASRTIPEINEQFF. CDR3 coding DNA: TGCGCCAGCCGTACCATTCCAGAAATAAATGAGCAGTTCTTC.

CDR3 residues: CASSTGQGYGYTF. The CDR3 DNA follows: TGTGCCAGCAGCACTGGACAGGGGTATGGCTACACCTTC. The chain employs TRBV5-6 and TRBJ1-2; 9 bases align to TRBD1. CDR1 is SGHDT and CDR2 is YYEEEE in the germline V gene. CDR3 size: 13 residues. Germline trimming cut 4 bases from V and 5 bases from J; bases unmatched to any gene: 3.

The chain combines TRBV6-2 or TRBV6-3 with TRBJ2-7; 8 bases agree with TRBD2. The germline gives CDR1 MNHEY, CDR2 SVGEGT. This CDR3 has 16 residues. The V segment lost 4 bases and the J segment 6 bases; nucleotides outside the gene matches: 14. The DNA for the CDR3 is TGTGCCAGCAGTTTGGCCCTACCCGGGAGGGCGGGCGAGCAGTACTTC. Its protein is CASSLALPGRAGEQYF.

The V and J genes are TRBV12-3 or TRBV12-4 and TRBJ2-5; D possibly corresponds to TRBD1 (6 bases). V was cut by 1 base and J by 4 bases, with 7 bases left in between. This CDR3 region has 13 residues. CDR3 DNA: TGTGCCAGCAGTTTAGGGGGGCCAGAGACCCAGTACTTC. Protein product: CASSLGGPETQYF.

The chain joins TRBV29-1 to TRBJ2-7; possibly TRBD1 for D (6 bases). The CDR3 length is 12 residues. Germline V lookup: CDR1 SQVTM, CDR2 ANQGSEA. Trimming took 5 bases from V and 3 from J, leaving 11 bases between them. CDR3 DNA sequence: TGCAGCGTTCAGGGGAGAGGCTACGAGCAGTACTTC. It encodes CSVQGRGYEQYF.

This rearrangement joins TRBV6-5 to TRBJ1-1, with D uncertain. Deletions cut 2 bases from V and 7 bases from J, with 8 bases between. CDR1 MNHEY and CDR2 SVGAGI come from the germline V gene. CDR3 length: 12 amino acids. CDR3 DNA sequence: TGTGCCAGCAGTTACCCCCTAAATGAAGCTTTCTTT. This translates into CASSYPLNEAFF.

The chain carries TRBV30 and TRBJ1-1; D gene unclear. The CDR3 has 14 residues. Looked up from germline, CDR1 is GTSNPN and CDR2 is SVGIG (reference sequence). Trimming took 5 bases from V and 0 from J, leaving 13 bases between them. CDR3 loop: CAWLRGGMNTEAFF. The CDR3 DNA is TGTGCCTGGTTACGGGGTGGCATGAACACTGAAGCTTTCTTT.

V and J are TRBV15 and TRBJ2-7, with D possibly being TRBD2 (6 bases). CDR3 length: 12 residues. Trimming took off 2 bases at V and 7 bases at J, with 9 bases between the two ends. Germline assignment: CDR1 LNHNV and CDR2 YYDKDF (reference sequence). The CDR3 DNA reads TGTGCCACCAGCAGACCAGGGAGGGAGCAGTACTTC. Amino acid sequence: CATSRPGREQYF.

V usage is TRBV11-1 and J usage is TRBJ1-2; TRBD1 agrees at 7 bases. Looked up from germline, CDR1 is SGHAT and CDR2 is FQDESV (reference sequence). After removal of 5 bases from V and 8 bases from J, the junction contained 8 bases not matched to a gene. This CDR3 has 13 amino acids. CDR3 sequence: CASSALDRTGYTF. CDR3 sequence (DNA): TGTGCCAGCAGCGCTCTGGACAGGACGGGCTACACCTTC.

The CDR3 loop is CASRDGPRGGYTF. CDR3 coding DNA: TGTGCCAGCAGAGATGGGCCCAGAGGGGGCTACACCTTC. V is TRBV28 and J is TRBJ1-2; no clear D. V lost 6 bases and J 8 bases, leaving 16 bases between the germline ends. The CDR3 runs to 13 residues. CDR1 is MDHEN and CDR2 is SYDVKM in the germline V gene.

The genes are TRBV7-8 and TRBJ2-5; D possibly corresponds to TRBD2 (5 bases). V lost 1 base, J lost 7 bases, and 16 bases lay in between. This CDR3 region has 15 residues. Germline CDR1 reads SGHVS; CDR2 reads FQNEAQ. The CDR3 nucleotides are TGTGCCAGCAGCTTAGTAGGAGGCTCCCTGGTGACCCAGTACTTC. It translates to CASSLVGGSLVTQYF. The full variable domain, completed using reference TRBV7-8 and TRBJ2-5, is GAGVSQSPRYKVAKRGQDVALRCDPISGHVSLFWYQQALGQGPEFLTYFQNEAQLDKSGLPSDRFFAERPEGSVSTLKIQRTQQEDSAVYLCASSLVGGSLVTQYFGPGTRLLVL.

As DNA, the CDR3 is TGTGCCTGGTTGGCCATCTCTGGAAACACCATATATTTT. Translated, it gives CAWLAISGNTIYF. This rearrangement joins TRBV30 to TRBJ1-3; no firm D call. The germline V gene encodes CDR1 GTSNPN and CDR2 SVGIG (reference sequence). The length of the CDR3 is 13 residues. Between the trimmed V and J ends, which lost 5 bases and 0 bases, there was a span of 8 bases.

This clone showed up just a few times. V gene TRBV7-2 combines with J gene TRBJ1-6; tentative D call: TRBD1 (5 bases). The CDR3 extends over 15 amino acids. V dropped 5 bases and J dropped 7 bases, with 15 bases sitting between them. CDR1 is SGHTA and CDR2 is FQGNSA in the germline V gene. As DNA, the CDR3 is TGTGCCAGCAGCGGACAAGTTTGGGGAAATTCACCCCTCCACTTT. It specifies CASSGQVWGNSPLHF.

The CDR3 DNA sequence: TGTGCCAGCAGCTTAACCCCGGGGACTCGCTCTGGGGCCAACGTCCTGACTTTC. Encoded protein: CASSLTPGTRSGANVLTF. The chain employs TRBV7-3 and TRBJ2-6; TRBD2 might be the D (6 bases). Between the trimmed V and J ends, which lost 0 bases and 0 bases, there was a span of 12 bases. The CDR3 has 18 amino acids. CDR1 is SGHTA, CDR2 FQGTGA, per germline.

The chain links TRBV11-2 to TRBJ2-5; D unresolved. CDR1 and CDR2 from the germline V gene are SGHAT and FQNNGV. The CDR3 is 12 residues long. V shed 3 bases and J shed 5 bases, with 7 bases lying between them. The CDR3 coding sequence is TGTGCCAGCAGCTTTACTTCGGAGACCCAGTACTTC. This gives the protein CASSFTSETQYF.

This chain connects TRBV6-8 to TRBJ1-5; D is possibly TRBD1 (6 bases). The CDR3 contains 15 residues. V lost 5 bases, J lost 2 bases, and 13 bases lay in between. Germline V gene lookup returns CDR1 MNHGY and CDR2 SAAAGT. For the CDR3, the DNA is TGTGCCAGCAGTATTGCAGGGGAAGGCAATCAGCCCCAGCATTTT. It codes for CASSIAGEGNQPQHF.

V usage is TRBV6-6 and J usage is TRBJ1-5; 10 bases fit TRBD1. The germline CDR1 and CDR2 sequences are MNHNY and SVGAGI (reference sequence). The V and J ends lost 5 bases and 1 base, in that order; junction bases with no gene match: 5. The CDR3 runs 16 residues. DNA for the CDR3: TGTGCCAGCAGTCCGTGGGACAGGGGAAGCAATCAGCCCCAGCATTTT. It is translated as CASSPWDRGSNQPQHF.

V is TRBV29-1 and J is TRBJ2-3, with D unresolved. Germline assignment: CDR1 SQVTM and CDR2 ANQGSEA. The CDR3 is made up of 13 amino acids. V gave up 3 bases and J gave up 4 bases, with 11 bases separating them. The DNA for the CDR3 is TGCAGCGTTGAGGGCAGCTCCCCAGATACGCAGTATTTT. This gives the protein CSVEGSSPDTQYF.

This clone was recorded only once. The chain employs TRBV10-3 and TRBJ1-1, with 10 positions matching TRBD1. Germline loops: CDR1 ENHRY, CDR2 SYGVKD. With V trimmed by 6 bases and J by 5 bases, 21 bases remained unmatched. The CDR3 runs to 19 residues. This CDR3 reads CAIRAGQGVRENGSTEAFF. CDR3 DNA: TGTGCCATCAGAGCCGGACAGGGGGTCAGGGAGAATGGGAGTACTGAAGCTTTCTTT.

This rearrangement joins TRBV6-2 or TRBV6-3 to TRBJ2-4; a possible D gene is TRBD2 (5 bases). Germline CDR1 is MNHEY and CDR2 is SVGEGT. The CDR3 extends over 15 amino acids. V dropped 6 bases and J dropped 0 bases, with 12 bases sitting between them. CDR3 in DNA: TGTGCCAGCAGCTTCGACTACTTAGCCAAAAACATTCAGTACTTC. Amino acids: CASSFDYLAKNIQYF.

The gene calls are TRBV7-3 and TRBJ2-3; 8 bases line up with TRBD2. Germline-derived CDR1 and CDR2 are SGHTA and FQGTGA. This CDR3 is built from 13 residues. V gave up 8 bases and J gave up 6 bases; unmatched junction bases: 7. The CDR3, as DNA: TGTGCCAGCTCCGGGGGGGGCTACGATACGCAGTATTTT. Amino acids: CASSGGGYDTQYF. The complete variable domain, with remaining parts taken from reference TRBV7-3 and TRBJ2-3, reads GAGVSQTPSNKVTEKGKYVELRCDPISGHTALYWYRQSLGQGPEFLIYFQGTGAADDSGLPNDRFFAVRPEGSVSTLKIQRTERGDSAVYLCASSGGGYDTQYFGPGTRLTVL.

The chain is built from TRBV5-6 and TRBJ1-5; D gene unclear. V was cut by 0 bases and J by 7 bases, with 14 bases left in between. CDR1 is SGHDT, CDR2 YYEEEE, per germline. The CDR3 length is 15 residues. DNA for the CDR3: TGTGCCAGCAGCTTGGCTGGAGGGATCAAGCAGCCCCAGCATTTT. Encoded protein: CASSLAGGIKQPQHF.

This chain uses TRBV5-5 with TRBJ1-1; D gene uncertain. The CDR3 spans 15 residues. Trimming pared 4 bases from V and 4 bases from J, leaving 17 bases between. Germline lookup yields CDR1 SGHKS and CDR2 YYEKEE (reference sequence). CDR3 DNA: TGTGCCAGCAGCCTCCAACCGGGTTTGGGCACTGAAGCTTTCTTT. Amino acid sequence: CASSLQPGLGTEAFF.